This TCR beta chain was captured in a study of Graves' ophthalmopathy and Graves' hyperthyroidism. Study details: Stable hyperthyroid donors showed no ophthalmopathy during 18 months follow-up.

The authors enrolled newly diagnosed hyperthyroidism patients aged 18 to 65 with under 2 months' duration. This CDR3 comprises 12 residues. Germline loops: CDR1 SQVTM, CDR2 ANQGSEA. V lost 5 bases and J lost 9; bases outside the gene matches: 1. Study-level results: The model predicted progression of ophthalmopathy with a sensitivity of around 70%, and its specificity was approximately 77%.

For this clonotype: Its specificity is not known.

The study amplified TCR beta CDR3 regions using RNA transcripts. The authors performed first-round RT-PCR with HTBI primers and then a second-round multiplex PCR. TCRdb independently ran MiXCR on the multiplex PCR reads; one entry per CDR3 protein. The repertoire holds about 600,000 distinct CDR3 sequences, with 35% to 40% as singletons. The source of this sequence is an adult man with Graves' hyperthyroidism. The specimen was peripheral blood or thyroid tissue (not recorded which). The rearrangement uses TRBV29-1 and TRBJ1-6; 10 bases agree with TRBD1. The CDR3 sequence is CSVRTGGSPLHF. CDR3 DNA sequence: TGCAGCGTTCGGACAGGGGGTTCACCCCTCCACTTT.